Described below is a single T cell receptor beta chain sequence and its context. Its antigen is unknown. The data were obtained in a study of CD8 T cells in Susac syndrome. General study results and limits: CD8+ clonal expansion in Susac was maximal in TEMRA cells and in active patients.

FACS enriched CD8+ TEMRA cells, while bulk CD8+ and CD4+ were negatively isolated. Looked up from germline, CDR1 is MGHDK and CDR2 is SYGVNS. The V gene lost 3 bases and the J gene lost 4 bases, with 13 bases spanning the gap. The CDR3 has 15 residues. Reverse transcription of about 0.45 to 1 ug RNA was carried out with random hexamers. An immunoSEQ multiplex PCR generated amplified TCR beta CDR3 products spanning 54 Vbeta and 13 Jbeta. TCRdb redid the calling of the immunoSEQ multiplex PCR reads with MiXCR, one entry per CDR3 protein. The repertoire holds approximately 25,000 distinct CDR3 sequences, with 85% to 95% as singletons.

The specimen was CD8+ T cells from PBMCs. This chain uses TRBV25-1 with TRBJ2-1; D is tentatively TRBD1 or TRBD2 (6 bases each). This TCR came from a human donor with Susac syndrome. In nucleotides, the CDR3 is TGTGCCAGCAGTGATGTCGGGGGCTTTTACAATGAGCAGTTCTTC. This encodes CASSDVGGFYNEQFF.